Below are 5 T cell receptor beta chains sequenced from a single sample in a study of blood T cell repertoires in COVID-19. Clones were read by immunoSEQ multiplex PCR, and TCRdb kept only the in-frame ones, dropping some. Here the sample spans roughly 21,000 clones, approximately 86% being singletons. Sequences were obtained from peripheral blood. The origin of the receptors is a human donor with acute or convalescent COVID-19. The donor label of this sample is uncertain.

This chain joins TRBV7-2 and TRBJ1-2; 9 bases match TRBD1. Trimming took 5 bases from V and 5 from J; bases not matched to a gene: 12. The CDR3 consists of 16 residues. Germline lookup yields CDR1 SGHTA and CDR2 FQGNSA. Here the CDR3 DNA reads TGTGCCAGCAGCCTCGGGACAGGGACTCCTGGGTATGGCTACACCTTC. Encoded protein: CASSLGTGTPGYGYTF.

Written as DNA, the CDR3 is TGTGCCAGCAGTTTAGACAGAGACTATGGCTACACCTTC. Translation gives CASSLDRDYGYTF. J is TRBJ1-2 and V is TRBV27, with a possible D match to TRBD1 (5 bases). CDR1 MNHEY and CDR2 SMNVEV come from the germline V gene (reference sequence). V was cut by 2 bases and J by 3 bases, with 7 bases left in between. The CDR3 consists of 13 residues.

The table lists this clone with a few counts. The chain joins TRBV7-2 to TRBJ1-4; 8 bases line up with TRBD1. Germline CDR1 is SGHTA and CDR2 is FQGNSA. This CDR3 is built from 13 residues. V was pared by 3 bases and J by 12 bases, with 6 bases of the junction left unmatched. CDR3 in DNA: TGTGCCAGCAGCTTTGACAGGGGTGGGGAACTGTTTTTT. Its translation: CASSFDRGGELFF.

The rearrangement links TRBV9 to TRBJ2-7, with D maybe TRBD2 (5 bases). V lost 0 bases to trimming and J lost 2 bases, with 12 bases between them. This CDR3 region has 15 residues. The V gene's germline CDR1 is SGDLS and CDR2 YYNGEE. The CDR3 is CASSVGGGSPYEQYF. The CDR3 nucleotides are TGTGCCAGCAGCGTAGGCGGCGGGTCTCCCTACGAGCAGTACTTC. The whole variable domain, filled in from reference TRBV9 and TRBJ2-7, reads DSGVTQTPKHLITATGQRVTLRCSPRSGDLSVYWYQQSLDQGLQFLIQYYNGEERAKGNILERFSAQQFPDLHSELNLSSLELGDSALYFCASSVGGGSPYEQYFGPGTRLTVT.

The rearrangement joins TRBV5-1 to TRBJ2-7; 7 bases fit TRBD1. Trimming removed 3 bases from V and 7 bases from J; junction bases left unmatched: 7. The germline V gene has CDR1 SGHRS and CDR2 YFSETQ. The CDR3 runs to 13 residues. CDR3 region: CASSSAGTDEQYF. The CDR3 DNA reads TGCGCCAGCAGCTCTGCCGGGACAGATGAGCAGTACTTC.